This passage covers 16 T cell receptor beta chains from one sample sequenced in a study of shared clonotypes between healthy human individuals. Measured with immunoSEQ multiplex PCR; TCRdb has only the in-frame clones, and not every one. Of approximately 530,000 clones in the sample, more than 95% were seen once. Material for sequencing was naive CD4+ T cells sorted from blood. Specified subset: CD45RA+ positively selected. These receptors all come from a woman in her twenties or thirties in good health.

CDR3 in amino acids: CASSKESSGPDTYEQYF. The CDR3 DNA sequence: TGTGCCAGCAGCAAAGAGTCTAGCGGGCCCGATACCTACGAGCAGTACTTC. The rearrangement joins TRBV21-1 to TRBJ2-7; TRBD2 is the table's D call and was not checked against the DNA. TRBV21-1 is classified as a pseudogene. CDR3 length equals 17 residues.

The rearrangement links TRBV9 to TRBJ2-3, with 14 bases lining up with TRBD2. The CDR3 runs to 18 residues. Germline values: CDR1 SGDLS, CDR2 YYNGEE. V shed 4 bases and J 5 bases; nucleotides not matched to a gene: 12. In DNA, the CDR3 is TGTGCCAGCAGCCGCCGAAGAGGACTAGCGGGAGGTCAAGATACGCAGTATTTT. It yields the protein CASSRRRGLAGGQDTQYF.

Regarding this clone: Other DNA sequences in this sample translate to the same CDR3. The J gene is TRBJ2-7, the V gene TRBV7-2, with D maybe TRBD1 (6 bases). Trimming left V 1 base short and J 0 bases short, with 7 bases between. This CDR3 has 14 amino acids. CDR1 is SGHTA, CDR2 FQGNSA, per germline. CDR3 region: CASSLGQVSYEQYF. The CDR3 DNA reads TGTGCCAGCAGCTTAGGACAGGTCTCCTACGAGCAGTACTTC.

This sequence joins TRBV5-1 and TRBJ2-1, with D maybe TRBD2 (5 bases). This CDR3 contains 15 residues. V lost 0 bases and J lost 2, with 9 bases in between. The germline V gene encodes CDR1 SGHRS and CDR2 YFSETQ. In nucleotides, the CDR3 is TGCGCCAGCAGCTTGGCAGGACTTCCCTACAATGAGCAGTTCTTC. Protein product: CASSLAGLPYNEQFF.

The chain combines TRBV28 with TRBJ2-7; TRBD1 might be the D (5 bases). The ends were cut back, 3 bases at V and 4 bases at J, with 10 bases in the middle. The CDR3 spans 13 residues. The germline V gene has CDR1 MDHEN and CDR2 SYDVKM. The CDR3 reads CASSFVGVYEQYF. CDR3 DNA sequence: TGTGCCAGCAGTTTCGTAGGGGTTTACGAGCAGTACTTC. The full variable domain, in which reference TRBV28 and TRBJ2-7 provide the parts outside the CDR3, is DVKVTQSSRYLVKRTGEKVFLECVQDMDHENMFWYRQDPGLGLRLIYFSYDVKMKEKGDIPEGYSVSREKKERFSLILESASTNQTSMYLCASSFVGVYEQYFGPGTRLTVT.

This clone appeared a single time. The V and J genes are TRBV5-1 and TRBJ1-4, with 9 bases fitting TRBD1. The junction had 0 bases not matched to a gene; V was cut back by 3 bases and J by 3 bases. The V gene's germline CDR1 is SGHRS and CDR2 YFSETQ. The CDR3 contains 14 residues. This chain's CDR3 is CASSWDRANEKLFF. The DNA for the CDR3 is TGCGCCAGCAGCTGGGACAGGGCTAATGAAAAACTGTTTTTT.

The CDR3 is CASSGPGLAGVGSYNEQFF. In DNA form, the CDR3 reads TGTGCCAGCAGCGGACCGGGACTAGCGGGAGTAGGTTCCTACAATGAGCAGTTCTTC. This sequence joins TRBV5-4 and TRBJ2-1; 14 nucleotides align to TRBD2. The V and J ends lost 4 bases and 1 base, in that order; junction bases with no gene match: 10. Germline CDR1 SGHNT, CDR2 YYREEE (reference sequence). This CDR3 is built from 19 residues.

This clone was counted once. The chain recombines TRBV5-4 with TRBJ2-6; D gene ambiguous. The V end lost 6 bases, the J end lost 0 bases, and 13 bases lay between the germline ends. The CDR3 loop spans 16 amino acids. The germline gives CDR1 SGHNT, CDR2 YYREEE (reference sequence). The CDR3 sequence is CASKGQANSGANVLTF. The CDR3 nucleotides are TGTGCCAGCAAGGGTCAGGCCAACTCTGGGGCCAACGTCCTGACTTTC.

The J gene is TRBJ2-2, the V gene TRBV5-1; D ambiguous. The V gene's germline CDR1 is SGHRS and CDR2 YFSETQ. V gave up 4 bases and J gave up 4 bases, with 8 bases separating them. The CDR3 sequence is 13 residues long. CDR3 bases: TGCGCCAGCAGCCAGGCCAGCACCGGGGAGCTGTTTTTT. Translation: CASSQASTGELFF.

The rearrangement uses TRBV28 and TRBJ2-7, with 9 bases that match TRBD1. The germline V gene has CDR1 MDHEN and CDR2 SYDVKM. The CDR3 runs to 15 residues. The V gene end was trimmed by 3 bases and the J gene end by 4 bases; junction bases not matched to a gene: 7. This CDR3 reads CASSLPGQGIYEQYF. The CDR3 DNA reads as TGTGCCAGCAGTTTGCCGGGACAGGGAATATACGAGCAGTACTTC.

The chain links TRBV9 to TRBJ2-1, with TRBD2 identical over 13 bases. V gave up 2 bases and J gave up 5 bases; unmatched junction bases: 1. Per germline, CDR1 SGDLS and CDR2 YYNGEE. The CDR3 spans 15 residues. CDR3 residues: CASSVGTSGNNEQFF. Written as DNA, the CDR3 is TGTGCCAGCAGCGTGGGGACTAGCGGGAACAATGAGCAGTTCTTC. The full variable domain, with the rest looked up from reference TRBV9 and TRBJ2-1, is DSGVTQTPKHLITATGQRVTLRCSPRSGDLSVYWYQQSLDQGLQFLIQYYNGEERAKGNILERFSAQQFPDLHSELNLSSLELGDSALYFCASSVGTSGNNEQFFGPGTRLTVL.

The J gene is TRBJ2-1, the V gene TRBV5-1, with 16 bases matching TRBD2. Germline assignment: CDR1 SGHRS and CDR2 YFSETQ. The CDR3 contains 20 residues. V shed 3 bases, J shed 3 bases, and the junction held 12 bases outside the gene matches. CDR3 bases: TGCGCCAGCAGCTCCCCTGGGGGGACTAGCGGGAGGGCCTTCTACAATGAGCAGTTCTTC. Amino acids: CASSSPGGTSGRAFYNEQFF.

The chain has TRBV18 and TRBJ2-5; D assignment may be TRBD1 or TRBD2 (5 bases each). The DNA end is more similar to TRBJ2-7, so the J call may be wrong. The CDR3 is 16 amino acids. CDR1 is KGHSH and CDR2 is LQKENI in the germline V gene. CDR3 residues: CASSPGRPGGYYEQYF. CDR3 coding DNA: TGTGCCAGCTCACCGGGACGACCGGGCGGGTACTACGAGCAGTACTTC.

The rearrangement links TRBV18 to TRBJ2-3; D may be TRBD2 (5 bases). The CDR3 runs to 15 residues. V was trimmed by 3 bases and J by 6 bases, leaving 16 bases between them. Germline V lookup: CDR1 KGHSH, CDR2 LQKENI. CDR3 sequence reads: CASSPRTHLVDTQYF. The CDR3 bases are TGTGCCAGCTCACCTAGGACTCACTTGGTGGATACGCAGTATTTT.

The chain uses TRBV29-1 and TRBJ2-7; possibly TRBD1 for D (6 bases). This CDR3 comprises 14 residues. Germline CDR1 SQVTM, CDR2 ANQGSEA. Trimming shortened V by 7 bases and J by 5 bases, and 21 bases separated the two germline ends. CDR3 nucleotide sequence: TGCAGCGCCCTGGACAGTGCTCCGCTTCACGAGCAGTACTTC. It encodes CSALDSAPLHEQYF.

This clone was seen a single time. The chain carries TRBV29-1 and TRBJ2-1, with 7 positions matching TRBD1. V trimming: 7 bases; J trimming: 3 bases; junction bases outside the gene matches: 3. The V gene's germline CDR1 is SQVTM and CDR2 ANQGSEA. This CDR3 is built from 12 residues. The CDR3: CSADRVYNEQFF. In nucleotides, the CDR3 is TGCAGCGCCGACAGGGTCTACAATGAGCAGTTCTTC.